One T cell receptor beta chain is described in this entry. The repertoire was sequenced with immunoSEQ multiplex PCR; TCRdb's copy has only in-frame clones and lacks some. The sample contains 180,000 or so clones, roughly 86% of which appear only once. The record originates from a study of blood T cell repertoires in COVID-19. The sequencing input was peripheral blood. This clonotype was obtained from a man aged 40-49 years who had recovered from COVID-19.

As DNA, the CDR3 is TGTGCCAGCAGTGGGACTAGCTCCTACGAGCAGTACTTC. Translating it yields CASSGTSSYEQYF. The chain combines TRBV6-4 with TRBJ2-7; 7 positions match TRBD2. The CDR3 is 13 residues long. Germline assignment: CDR1 MRHNA and CDR2 SNTAGT. Trimming removed 4 bases from V and 0 bases from J; junction bases left unmatched: 0.